This TCR beta chain emerged from a study of cytomegalovirus exposure and HLA in healthy donors. There are a few counts of this clone. Its antigen is not identified. Study results and limitations: A later analysis found most CMV-associated TCR beta chains apparently HLA-restricted. TCR beta V- and J-gene trimming was later associated with a missense DCLRE1C variant.

V lost 5 bases and J lost 4, with 11 bases in between. There are 13 residues in the CDR3. Germline V gives CDR1 GTSNPN, CDR2 SVGIG (reference sequence). PCR employed 60 Vbeta and 13 Jbeta primers. Data came from immunoSEQ multiplex PCR; TCRdb stores just in-frame clones and leaves some out. The sample yields about 200,000 clones, 75% to 90% seen once. V and J are TRBV30 and TRBJ2-2; tentatively, D is TRBD1 (5 bases). Input material: PBMCs. This TCR was recovered from a middle-aged woman in good health and CMV-seronegative. DNA for the CDR3: TGTGCCTGGGGTCGACAGTTCACCGGGGAGCTGTTTTTT. Its protein is CAWGRQFTGELFF.